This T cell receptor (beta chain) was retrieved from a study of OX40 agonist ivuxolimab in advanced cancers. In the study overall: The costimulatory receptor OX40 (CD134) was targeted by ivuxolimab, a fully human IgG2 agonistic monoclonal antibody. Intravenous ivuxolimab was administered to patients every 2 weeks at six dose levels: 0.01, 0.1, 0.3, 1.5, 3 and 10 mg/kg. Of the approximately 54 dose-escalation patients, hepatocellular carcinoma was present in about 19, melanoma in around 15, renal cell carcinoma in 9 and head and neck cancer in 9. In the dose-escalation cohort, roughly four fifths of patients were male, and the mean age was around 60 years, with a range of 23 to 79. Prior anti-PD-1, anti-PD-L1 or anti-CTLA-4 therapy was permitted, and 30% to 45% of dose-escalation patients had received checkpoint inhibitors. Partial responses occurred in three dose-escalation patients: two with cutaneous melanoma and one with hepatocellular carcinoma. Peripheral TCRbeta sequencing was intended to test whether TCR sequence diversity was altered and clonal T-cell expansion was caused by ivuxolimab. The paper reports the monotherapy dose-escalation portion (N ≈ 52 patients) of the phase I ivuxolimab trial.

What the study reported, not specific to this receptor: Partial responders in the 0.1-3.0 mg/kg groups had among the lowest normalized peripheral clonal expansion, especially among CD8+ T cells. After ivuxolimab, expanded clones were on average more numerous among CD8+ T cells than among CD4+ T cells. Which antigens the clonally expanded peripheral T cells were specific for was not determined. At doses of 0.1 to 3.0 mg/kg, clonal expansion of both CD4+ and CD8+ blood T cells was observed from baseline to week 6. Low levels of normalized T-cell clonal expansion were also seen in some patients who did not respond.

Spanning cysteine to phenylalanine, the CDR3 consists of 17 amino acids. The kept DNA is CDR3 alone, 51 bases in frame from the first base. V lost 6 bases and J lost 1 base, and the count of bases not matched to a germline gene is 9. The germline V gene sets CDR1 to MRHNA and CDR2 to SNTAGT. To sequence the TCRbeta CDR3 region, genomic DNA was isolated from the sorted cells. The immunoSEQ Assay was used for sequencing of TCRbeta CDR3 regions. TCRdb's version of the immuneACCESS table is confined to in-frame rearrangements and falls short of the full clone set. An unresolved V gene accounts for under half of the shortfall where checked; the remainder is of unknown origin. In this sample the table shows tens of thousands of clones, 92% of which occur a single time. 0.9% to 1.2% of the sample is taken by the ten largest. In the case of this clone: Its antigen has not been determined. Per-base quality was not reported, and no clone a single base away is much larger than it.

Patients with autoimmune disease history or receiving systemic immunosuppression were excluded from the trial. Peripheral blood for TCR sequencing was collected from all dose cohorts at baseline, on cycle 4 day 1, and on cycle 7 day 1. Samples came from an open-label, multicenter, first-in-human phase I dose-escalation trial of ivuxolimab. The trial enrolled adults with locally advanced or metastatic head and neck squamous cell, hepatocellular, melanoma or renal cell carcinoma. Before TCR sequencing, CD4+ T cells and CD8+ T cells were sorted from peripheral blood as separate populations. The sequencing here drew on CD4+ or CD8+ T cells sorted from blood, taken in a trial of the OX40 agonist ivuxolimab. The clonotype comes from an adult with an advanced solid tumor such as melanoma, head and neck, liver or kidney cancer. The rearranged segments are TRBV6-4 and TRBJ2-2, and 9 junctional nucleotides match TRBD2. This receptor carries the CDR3 CASSKHLAGMNTGELFF. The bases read TGTGCCAGCAGCAAACATCTAGCGGGGATGAACACCGGGGAGCTGTTTTTT.